This T cell receptor beta chain was documented in a study of cytomegalovirus exposure and HLA in healthy donors. Points from the study as a whole: In vitro, a few CMV-associated chains proved specific for CMV antigens. Among the sequence variants, a highly shared cluster was likely an artifact of sequencing.

On this clone: What it binds is not known.

Germline V CDR1 and CDR2: MNHEY, SVGAGI. This CDR3 region has 14 residues. After removal of 2 bases from V and 11 bases from J, the junction contained 8 bases not matched to a gene. Primers: 60 Vbeta forward and 13 Jbeta reverse. Produced via immunoSEQ multiplex PCR; TCRdb's table is partial and in-frame only. The sample has around 90,000 clones; approximately 86% are singletons. The receptor was isolated from a man aged 25-45 years in good health and CMV-seropositive. The rearrangement links TRBV6-5 to TRBJ2-1; 8 nucleotides match TRBD1. Sequencing input: PBMCs. As DNA, the CDR3 is TGTGCCAGCAGTTACCCTTGGACAGGGAAAAAGCAGTTCTTC. Amino acids: CASSYPWTGKKQFF.